The clone carrying this T cell receptor beta chain was observed a handful of times. Its target is unknown. The authors' processing: There were no quality scores in the junction-only immunoSEQ sequences, so filtering differed. Sequenced by immunoSEQ multiplex PCR; TCRdb stores in-frame clones only, minus some. V, J and clone size derive from that table, while D and trimming were established from the DNA sequence. The sample gives a few million clones, more than 90% of which show up once; 0.14% is in the top ten. The length of the CDR3 is 14 residues. Germline V lookup: CDR1 MNHNY, CDR2 SVGAGI (reference sequence). Trimming took 5 bases from V and 4 from J; bases not matched to a gene: 5. This specimen comes from a study of shared clonotypes between healthy human individuals. Study results and limitations: In general, naive subsets displayed greater estimated richness than memory subsets did. In this cohort, only blood was sampled, and tissue repertoires likely differ.

This chain connects TRBV6-6 to TRBJ1-1; 9 bases are a match to TRBD1. This receptor was identified in a man aged 18 to 29 in good health. Source material: naive CD4+ T cells sorted from blood. The subset here: CD45RA+ positively selected. The CDR3, as DNA: TGTGCCAGCAGTGGGGGACAGGGAGGCACTGAAGCTTTCTTT. Translating it yields CASSGGQGGTEAFF.